These T cell receptor beta chains were read from a single sample in a study of technical replicates of blood from a handful of donors. Assay: immunoSEQ multiplex PCR; the TCRdb copy retains only in-frame clones and omits some. Of 100,000 or so clones listed, 96% are singletons. Sequencing was carried out using T cells isolated from PBMCs. The receptors derive from a human donor in good health. Both conserved end residues are part of each CDR3. A D gene is named only where the DNA matches it firmly. A clone size is listed for some rows: how often the clone was seen (once, few, many), or a class if it is expanded.

abundance	d_gene	v_gene	j_gene	CDR3nt	CDR3aa
.	.	TRBV10-3	TRBJ1-1	TGTGCCGTGGTCGGGGAGTGGAACACTGAAGCTTTCTTT	CAVVGEWNTEAFF
.	.	TRBV7-6	TRBJ2-1	TGTGCCAGCAGCTTAACAACTAGTCCGCTGAGGAATGAGCAGTTCTTC	CASSLTTSPLRNEQFF
.	TRBD1	TRBV7-8	TRBJ1-5	TGTGCCAGCAGCCTACTGGGGACAGGGGACGGCAATCAGCCCCAGCATTTT	CASSLLGTGDGNQPQHF
.	TRBD1	TRBV6-5	TRBJ1-2	TGTGCCAGCAGTTATGATGGGACAGGGAAGGCGGGCTACACCTTC	CASSYDGTGKAGYTF
once	.	TRBV7-8	TRBJ1-2	TGTGCCAGCAGCTTAGCAGGGGTGAACTATGGCTACACCTTC	CASSLAGVNYGYTF
.	TRBD2	TRBV27	TRBJ2-5	TGTGCCAGCAGGGACCTTAGCGGGTCAGAAGAGACCCAGTACTTC	CASRDLSGSEETQYF
.	.	TRBV7-6	TRBJ2-3	TGTGCCAGCAGCCGGACAATAACAGATACGCAGTATTTT	CASSRTITDTQYF
.	.	TRBV2	TRBJ2-1	TGTGCCAGCAGCCTCGAGGCAAGGAATGAGCAGTTCTTC	CASSLEARNEQFF
once	.	TRBV29-1	TRBJ1-2	TGCAGCGTTGAAGGGGGGGTGTTTAACTATGGCTACACCTTC	CSVEGGVFNYGYTF
.	TRBD2	TRBV2	TRBJ2-1	TGTGCCAGGAATCGAGCGGGGGGCTCCTACAATGAGCAGTTCTTC	CARNRAGGSYNEQFF
.	.	TRBV28	TRBJ2-7	TGTGCCAGCAGTACACCAGGGGCCGAGCAGTACTTC	CASSTPGAEQYF
.	.	TRBV6-1	TRBJ2-7	TGTGCCAGCAGTGAGGGAAGGGTGGGACAAGACTACGAGCAGTACTTC	CASSEGRVGQDYEQYF
.	.	TRBV5-1	TRBJ1-4	TGCGCCAGCAGCCGAAATAGAGATAATGAAAAACTGTTTTTT	CASSRNRDNEKLFF
once	.	TRBV7-9	TRBJ2-1	TGTGCCAGCAGCTTAGGAGGGTCCAATGAGCAGTTCTTC	CASSLGGSNEQFF
.	TRBD2	TRBV28	TRBJ2-2	TGTGCCACGGGACTAGCCAACACCGGGGAGCTGTTTTTT	CATGLANTGELFF
once	TRBD2	TRBV2	TRBJ2-2	TGTGCCAGCAAGGCTAGCGGGGGGTTAACCGGGGAGCTGTTTTTT	CASKASGGLTGELFF
.	TRBD1	TRBV14	TRBJ2-7	TGTGCCAGCAGCCCTACCGGGACAGGGATCTACGAGCAGTACTTC	CASSPTGTGIYEQYF
.	.	TRBV28	TRBJ1-2	TGTGCCAGCAGTTTAACTCTGGTTTCGAGGTATGGCTACACCTTC	CASSLTLVSRYGYTF
.	.	TRBV19	TRBJ2-3	TGTGCCAGTAGTATCTGGCCCACAGATACGCAGTATTTT	CASSIWPTDTQYF
.	.	TRBV19	TRBJ1-3	TGTGCCAGTTTGGAGGAGAATGCTGGAAACACCATATATTTT	CASLEENAGNTIYF
.	TRBD1	TRBV9	TRBJ2-5	TGTGCCAGCAGCGCAGGGGCCGCCGGGACAGGGCCCCTCCAAGAGACCCAGTACTTC	CASSAGAAGTGPLQETQYF
.	TRBD1	TRBV4-1	TRBJ2-7	TGCGCCAGCAGCCAAGAGTCCCGGACAGGGTCCTACGAGCAGTACTTC	CASSQESRTGSYEQYF
.	.	TRBV5-1	TRBJ2-1	TGCGCCAGCAGCTTGGAACAGGGCAATGAGCAGTTCTTC	CASSLEQGNEQFF
.	TRBD1	TRBV7-3	TRBJ1-1	TGTGCCAGCAGCTATACAGGGGGCGGGACTGAAGCTTTCTTT	CASSYTGGGTEAFF
few	.	TRBV4-1	TRBJ1-2	TGCGCCAGCGGAAACAGGGACGGCTACACCTTC	CASGNRDGYTF
.	.	TRBV5-1	TRBJ2-7	TGCGCCAGCAGCTTGCCTCAGGCATCGAGCGAGCAGTACTTC	CASSLPQASSEQYF
.	.	TRBV7-9	TRBJ2-4	TGTGCCAGCAGCTTCGAAGAAGGAGATAACATTCAGTACTTC	CASSFEEGDNIQYF
.	.	TRBV5-4	TRBJ1-1	TGTGCCAGCAGCCGACCAGTTACAGAAAACACTGAAGCTTTCTTT	CASSRPVTENTEAFF
.	.	TRBV5-1	TRBJ2-5	TGCGCCAGCAGCTTGGAGGGCCGGGGGGCCGTGACCCAGTACTTC	CASSLEGRGAVTQYF
.	.	TRBV28	TRBJ2-5	TGTGCCAGCAGTTTTCGACTCAGGGAAGAGACCCAGTACTTC	CASSFRLREETQYF
.	TRBD2	TRBV11-3	TRBJ2-1	TGTGCCAGCAGCTTAGGACTAGCGGCGTACTCCTCAAGGGAGTTCTTC	CASSLGLAAYSSREFF
.	TRBD1	TRBV19	TRBJ1-1	TGTGCCAGTAGGGCTCAGGGACAGGGATGGTTCACTGAAGCTTTCTTT	CASRAQGQGWFTEAFF
.	TRBD2	TRBV27	TRBJ2-1	TGTGCCAGCGGGAGGGATGAGCAGTTCTTC	CASGRDEQFF
.	TRBD2	TRBV18	TRBJ2-5	TGTGCCAGCTCACCGCTCGTCATATCCGGGACTAGCGTGAAAGAGACCCAGTACTTC	CASSPLVISGTSVKETQYF
.	.	TRBV19	TRBJ1-1	TGTGCCAGTAGTATAGGAGGGCCGAACACTGAAGCTTTCTTT	CASSIGGPNTEAFF
.	TRBD2	TRBV6-1	TRBJ2-7	TGTGCCAGCAGTGAGGTCGGGACTAGTTACGAGCAGTACTTC	CASSEVGTSYEQYF
.	TRBD2	TRBV6-6	TRBJ2-2	TGTGCCAGCAGTCCAGCGGGGACCGGGGAGCTGTTTTTT	CASSPAGTGELFF
.	.	TRBV28	TRBJ1-1	TGTGCCAGCAGTTTGTTCAGTAAGAACACTGAAGCTTTCTTT	CASSLFSKNTEAFF
.	TRBD1	TRBV6-5	TRBJ1-1	TGTGCCAGCAGTTCGGACAGGGTAAGGCGGCACACTGAAGCTTTCTTT	CASSSDRVRRHTEAFF
.	.	TRBV15	TRBJ2-5	TGTGCCACCAGCAACTCCGGGACAACCCAAGAGACCCAGTACTTC	CATSNSGTTQETQYF
.	TRBD2	TRBV6-5	TRBJ2-1	TGTGCCAGCAGGACTAGCGGGCCCTACAATGAGCAGTTCTTC	CASRTSGPYNEQFF
.	TRBD2	TRBV14	TRBJ2-7	TGTGCCAGCAGCCCCGGGACTAGCGGGAGGTTCAACGAGCAGTACTTC	CASSPGTSGRFNEQYF
.	.	TRBV11-1	TRBJ2-5	TGTGCCAGCAGCTTAGGGGCTAGCCCAATGCGGGAGACCCAGTACTTC	CASSLGASPMRETQYF
.	.	TRBV5-5	TRBJ2-3	TGTGCCAGCAGCCGGGAAGAGGCCCTCACAGATACGCAGTATTTT	CASSREEALTDTQYF
.	TRBD2	TRBV5-1	TRBJ2-3	TGCGCCAGCAGCTCAACCGGGACTAGCGGGTTCTTT	CASSSTGTSGFF
.	TRBD2	TRBV4-1	TRBJ2-1	TGCGCCAGCAGCCCGTTACTAGCGGGAGAAAATGAGCAGTTCTTC	CASSPLLAGENEQFF
.	.	TRBV21-1	TRBJ2-1	TGTGCCAGCAGCAATCTGATCTCCGGAACCGTGCGGAATGAGCAGTTCTTC	CASSNLISGTVRNEQFF
.	TRBD2	TRBV15	TRBJ2-5	TGTGCCACCAGCAGAGATAAACCCCCGGGGACTAGCGTCACCCAAGAGACCCAGTACTTC	CATSRDKPPGTSVTQETQYF
.	.	TRBV19	TRBJ1-1	TGTGCCAGTAGTATAGATCTAGCACGCATGAACACTGAAGCTTTCTTT	CASSIDLARMNTEAFF
.	.	TRBV11-1	TRBJ2-7	TGTGCCAGCAGCTTTGTAACCTCGGGGGACGAGCAGTACTTC	CASSFVTSGDEQYF
.	TRBD2	TRBV2	TRBJ2-7	TGTGCCAGCAGTGAACCAACGGCAAAGGTAGCGGGAGCCTACGAGCAGTACTTC	CASSEPTAKVAGAYEQYF
few	.	TRBV19	TRBJ1-2	TGTGCCAGTAGTATAGGGGGGACAAAATATGGCTACACCTTC	CASSIGGTKYGYTF
.	TRBD2	TRBV19	TRBJ2-3	TGTGCCAGTAGTGCGGGGACTAGCGGAGATACGCAGTATTTT	CASSAGTSGDTQYF
once	.	TRBV11-2	TRBJ1-2	TGTGCCAGCAGCTTAGATCAGGGGGGCTACACCTTC	CASSLDQGGYTF
.	TRBD1	TRBV6-1	TRBJ2-7	TGTGCCAGCAGTGAACAAGAAGCCGGGACAGGGATCGAGCAGTACTTC	CASSEQEAGTGIEQYF
.	.	TRBV13	TRBJ1-6	TGTGCCAGCAGCCTTGCCGTTGGAGGGCAGAATTCACCCCTCCACTTT	CASSLAVGGQNSPLHF
.	TRBD1	TRBV9	TRBJ1-1	TGTGCCAGCAGCCCGTTATCCCGGCCGGGACAGGGTCACACTGAAGCTTTCTTT	CASSPLSRPGQGHTEAFF